This T cell receptor (beta chain) came from a study of cytomegalovirus exposure and HLA in healthy donors. The study ran its PCR with 60 Vbeta and 13 Jbeta primers. Produced via immunoSEQ multiplex PCR; TCRdb's table is partial and in-frame only. This sample has around 120,000 clones, with around 70% found just once. Per germline, CDR1 MNHEY and CDR2 SVGAGI. This CDR3 spans 14 amino acids. Trimming at V came to 6 bases and at J to 4 bases, leaving 8 bases not matched to a gene. Sequencing was carried out using PBMCs. The genes are TRBV6-5 and TRBJ2-5, with 7 bases aligning to TRBD1. This TCR was recovered from a woman aged 18-30 years in good health and CMV-seronegative. The CDR3 DNA follows: TGTGCCAGCAGCCCAGGGGGTGGTGGAGAGACCCAGTACTTC. This codes for CASSPGGGGETQYF.